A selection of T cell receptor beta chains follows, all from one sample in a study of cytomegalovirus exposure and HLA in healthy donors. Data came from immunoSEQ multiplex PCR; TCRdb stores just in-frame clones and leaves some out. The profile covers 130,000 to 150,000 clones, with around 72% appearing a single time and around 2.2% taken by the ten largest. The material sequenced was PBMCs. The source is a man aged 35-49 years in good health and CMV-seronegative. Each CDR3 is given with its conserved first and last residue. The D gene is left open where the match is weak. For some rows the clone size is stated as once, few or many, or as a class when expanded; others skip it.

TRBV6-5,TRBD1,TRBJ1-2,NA,CASSRDRVRTYGYTF
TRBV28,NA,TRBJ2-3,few,CASSDVAGSSTDTQYF
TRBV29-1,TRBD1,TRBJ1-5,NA,CSVEVTGEGNQPQHF
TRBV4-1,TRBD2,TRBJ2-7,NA,CASSQGGGAFYEQYF
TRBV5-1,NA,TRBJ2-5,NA,CASSLGAQETQYF
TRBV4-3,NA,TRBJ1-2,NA,CASSQARTLGAIYGYTF
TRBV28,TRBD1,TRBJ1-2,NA,CASSSGQGAQSYGYTF
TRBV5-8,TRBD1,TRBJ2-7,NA,CASSWDWAGGFAYEQYF
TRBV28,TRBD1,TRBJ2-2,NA,CASTGTEKSTGELFF
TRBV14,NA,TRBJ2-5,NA,CASSQQGSSYQETQYF
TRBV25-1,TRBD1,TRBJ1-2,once,CASSEYGQGSPGYTF
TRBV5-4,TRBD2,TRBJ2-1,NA,CASSLVSGRLVEQFF
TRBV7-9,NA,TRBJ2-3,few,CASSLQQLSTDTQYF
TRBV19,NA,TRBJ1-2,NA,CASSIDRDYGYTF
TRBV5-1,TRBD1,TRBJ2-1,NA,CASSLAPGQGYNEQFF
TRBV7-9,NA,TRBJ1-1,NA,CASVGKGRVGVNTEAFF
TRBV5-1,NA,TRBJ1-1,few,CASSLVGRLNTEAFF
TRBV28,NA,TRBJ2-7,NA,CASSRPGVRSYEQYF
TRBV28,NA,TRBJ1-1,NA,CASTKTDYTEAFF
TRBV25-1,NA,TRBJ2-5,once,CASSEEGAGRETQYF
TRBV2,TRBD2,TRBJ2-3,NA,CATSVLAGGTDTQYF
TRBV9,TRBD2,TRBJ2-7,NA,CASSSAPAGLAEGEQYF